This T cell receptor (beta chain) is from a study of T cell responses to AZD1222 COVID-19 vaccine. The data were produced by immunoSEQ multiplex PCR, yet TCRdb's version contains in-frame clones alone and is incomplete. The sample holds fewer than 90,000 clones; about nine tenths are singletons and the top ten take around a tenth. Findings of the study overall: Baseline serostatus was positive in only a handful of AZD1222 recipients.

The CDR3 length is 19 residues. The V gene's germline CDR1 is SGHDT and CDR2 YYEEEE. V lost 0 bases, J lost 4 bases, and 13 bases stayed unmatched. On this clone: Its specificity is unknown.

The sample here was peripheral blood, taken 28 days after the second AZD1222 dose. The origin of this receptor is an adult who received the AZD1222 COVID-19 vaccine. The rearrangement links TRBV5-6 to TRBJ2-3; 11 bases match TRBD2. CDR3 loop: CASSLESWFSGGAADTQYF. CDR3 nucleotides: TGTGCCAGCAGCTTGGAGTCCTGGTTTAGCGGGGGGGCGGCAGATACGCAGTATTTT. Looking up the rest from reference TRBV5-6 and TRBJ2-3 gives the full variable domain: DAGVTQSPTHLIKTRGQQVTLRCSPKSGHDTVSWYQQALGQGPQFIFQYYEEEERQRGNFPDRFSGHQFPNYSSELNVNALLLGDSALYLCASSLESWFSGGAADTQYFGPGTRLTVL.